Following are 2 T cell receptor beta chains from one sample sequenced in a study of blood T cells in healthy people across ages. Primers used in a second PCR of roughly 7 to 12 cycles were a sample-barcoded 5' primer and a J-beta primer mix. In TCRdb, the 5' RACE reads were re-called with MiXCR into one record per CDR3 protein. The sample holds over 1,200,000 distinct CDR3 sequences, almost 60% seen once. Sequencing was performed on blood. These receptors were collected from a man younger than 35 in good health.

The chain carries TRBV4-3 and TRBJ1-4; 8 bases agree with TRBD1. Germline values: CDR1 LGHNA, CDR2 YSLEER. The CDR3 extends over 15 amino acids. V lost 3 bases, J lost 5 bases, and 5 bases stayed unmatched. CDR3 in DNA: TGCGCCAGCAGCCATGTACAGGGGGAAAATGAAAAACTGTTTTTT. Amino acids: CASSHVQGENEKLFF.

V and J are TRBV4-2 and TRBJ1-4; D gene ambiguous. Per germline, CDR1 LGHNA and CDR2 YNFKEQ. This CDR3 has 15 residues. The V gene lost 2 bases and the J gene lost 8 bases, with 15 bases spanning the gap. The CDR3 here is CASSQTQTQREKLFF. In DNA form, the CDR3 reads TGTGCCAGCAGCCAAACACAAACACAAAGGGAAAAACTGTTTTTT.